Shown below are 17 T cell receptor beta chains from a single sample sequenced in a study of OX40 agonist ivuxolimab in advanced cancers. TCRdb's copy holds only in-frame clones and misses some; the assay was immunoSEQ multiplex PCR. The data contain 55,000 to 65,000 clones, roughly 87% of them seen just once; the ten biggest clones take up 0.3% to 0.45%. Material: CD4+ or CD8+ T cells sorted from blood, obtained in a trial of the OX40 agonist ivuxolimab. The receptors derive from an adult with an advanced solid tumor such as melanoma, head and neck, liver or kidney cancer.

This rearrangement joins TRBV15 to TRBJ2-7; 7 bases align to TRBD1. The trim removed 4 bases at V and 5 bases at J, leaving 17 bases unmatched. The germline CDR1 and CDR2 sequences are LNHNV and YYDKDF (reference sequence). This CDR3 region has 17 residues. The CDR3 spells CATSTPTGTIASHEQYF. CDR3 sequence (DNA): TGTGCCACCAGCACCCCGACAGGGACCATCGCCTCGCACGAGCAGTACTTC.

The rearrangement joins TRBV7-9 to TRBJ2-1; D unclear. V was cut by 5 bases and J by 0 bases, with 20 bases left in between. From germline, CDR1 is SEHNR and CDR2 FQNEAQ (reference sequence). The CDR3 spans 18 residues. The CDR3 spells CASSEPRSGPSSYNEQFF. The CDR3 nucleotides are TGTGCCAGCAGCGAACCCCGCTCCGGACCTAGCTCCTACAATGAGCAGTTCTTC.

The chain is built from TRBV7-2 and TRBJ2-1; 7 positions match TRBD1. This CDR3 has 15 residues. The germline V gene encodes CDR1 SGHTA and CDR2 FQGNSA. The V gene end was trimmed by 7 bases and the J gene end by 4 bases; junction bases not matched to a gene: 10. The CDR3 reads CASTRDRDLYNEQFF. The CDR3 DNA reads TGTGCCAGCACCCGCGACAGGGACCTATACAATGAGCAGTTCTTC.

V gene TRBV5-1 combines with J gene TRBJ1-4, with TRBD1 as a possible D gene (6 bases). V gave up 1 base and J gave up 4 bases, with 11 bases separating them. CDR3 length equals 15 residues. Germline V lookup: CDR1 SGHRS, CDR2 YFSETQ. The CDR3 spells CASSLSGDNNEKLFF. The CDR3, as DNA: TGCGCCAGCAGCTTGTCGGGGGACAATAATGAAAAACTGTTTTTT.

The chain employs TRBV5-1 and TRBJ1-2; weak D call: TRBD1 (6 bases). Trimming left V 0 bases short and J 2 bases short, with 17 bases between. The CDR3 runs to 17 residues. Germline values: CDR1 SGHRS, CDR2 YFSETQ. The CDR3 here is CASSLGQAALINYGYTF. DNA for the CDR3: TGCGCCAGCAGCTTGGGACAGGCGGCTCTGATCAACTATGGCTACACCTTC.

This chain links TRBV4-3 with TRBJ2-2; no definite D call. V was clipped by 4 bases and J by 0 bases, with 6 bases between them. This CDR3 region has 14 residues. Germline CDR1 reads LGHNA; CDR2 reads YSLEER. The CDR3 spells CASSLGPNTGELFF. Written as DNA, the CDR3 is TGCGCCAGCAGCCTCGGGCCGAACACCGGGGAGCTGTTTTTT.

This chain links TRBV10-3 with TRBJ2-5; 9 bases align to TRBD1. V lost 0 bases to trimming and J lost 1 base; unmatched junction nucleotides: 3. The CDR3 consists of 16 residues. CDR1 is ENHRY, CDR2 SYGVKD, per germline. The CDR3 sequence is CAISESPTGGQETQYF. In DNA form, the CDR3 reads TGTGCCATCAGTGAGTCGCCGACAGGGGGCCAAGAGACCCAGTACTTC.

The CDR3 DNA follows: TGTGCCTCGACGGCCCGGCCGGGAGGTAACGAGCAGTACTTC. Protein sequence: CASTARPGGNEQYF. The chain is built from TRBV30 and TRBJ2-7, with 7 bases lining up with TRBD2. Germline trimming cut 7 bases from V and 5 bases from J; bases unmatched to any gene: 14. CDR1 and CDR2 (germline): GTSNPN, SVGIG (reference sequence). This CDR3 region has 14 residues.

The chain carries TRBV7-9 and TRBJ1-5; tentatively, D is TRBD1 (6 bases). Looked up from germline, CDR1 is SEHNR and CDR2 is FQNEAQ (reference sequence). V shed 1 base and J shed 2 bases, with 9 bases lying between them. This CDR3 region has 15 residues. CDR3: CASSLGSGGNQPQHF. CDR3 DNA: TGTGCCAGCAGCTTAGGATCAGGGGGCAATCAGCCCCAGCATTTT.

This chain connects TRBV5-1 to TRBJ2-1; tentatively, D is TRBD1 (5 bases). Trimming pared 0 bases from V and 14 bases from J, leaving 18 bases between. Germline values: CDR1 SGHRS, CDR2 YFSETQ. The CDR3 loop spans 14 amino acids. The CDR3, as DNA: TGCGCCAGCAGCTTGGGGTCCAGGGCCCTTGGCAAGTTCTTC. It encodes CASSLGSRALGKFF. The variable domain in full, with the rest retrieved from reference TRBV5-1 and TRBJ2-1, is KAGVTQTPRYLIKTRGQQVTLSCSPISGHRSVSWYQQTPGQGLQFLFEYFSETQRNKGNFPGRFSGRQFSNSRSEMNVSTLELGDSALYLCASSLGSRALGKFFGPGTRLTVL.

The chain couples TRBV10-1 to TRBJ2-5; D is unclear. This CDR3 region has 10 residues. Germline-derived CDR1 and CDR2 are WNHNN and SYGVQD (reference sequence). Trimming removed 6 bases from V and 7 bases from J, with 6 bases in between. Here the CDR3 reads CASRSVTQYF. In nucleotides, the CDR3 is TGCGCCAGCAGATCGGTGACCCAGTACTTC.

The genes are TRBV7-8 and TRBJ2-4; 8 nucleotides match TRBD1. This CDR3 comprises 14 residues. Trimming removed 4 bases from V and 5 bases from J; junction bases left unmatched: 4. The germline V gene has CDR1 SGHVS and CDR2 FQNEAQ. The CDR3: CASSSGGAQNIQYF. For the CDR3, the DNA is TGTGCCAGCAGCTCAGGGGGCGCCCAAAACATTCAGTACTTC.

The sample holds a few counts of this clone. The rearrangement joins TRBV10-1 to TRBJ1-1, with D hard to call. This CDR3 has 14 amino acids. Germline V gene data show CDR1 as WNHNN and CDR2 as SYGVQD (reference sequence). The V and J ends lost 0 bases and 6 bases respectively, with 11 bases between them. The CDR3, as DNA: TGCGCCAGCAGTGAGTCGGGCAGCTATGCTGAAGCTTTCTTT. This encodes CASSESGSYAEAFF.

Here the CDR3 reads CASGFQSNTGELFF. The CDR3 DNA sequence: TGTGCTAGTGGTTTTCAGTCGAACACCGGGGAGCTGTTTTTT. This chain uses TRBV12-5 with TRBJ2-2; D unclear. The germline V gene has CDR1 LGHNT and CDR2 FRNRAP. With 3 bases removed from V and 0 bases from J, the gap between germline ends came to 5 bases. CDR3 length: 14 amino acids.

The chain couples TRBV11-3 to TRBJ2-1, with D possibly being TRBD1 (5 bases). V dropped 5 bases and J dropped 7 bases, with 18 bases sitting between them. Germline V CDR1 and CDR2: SGHNT, YENEEA. There are 15 residues in the CDR3. CDR3 amino acids: CASSPRPGFGNEQFF. CDR3 DNA sequence: TGTGCCAGCAGCCCAAGGCCAGGGTTTGGGAATGAGCAGTTCTTC. Drawing the rest from reference TRBV11-3 and TRBJ2-1, the complete variable domain is EAGVVQSPRYKIIEKKQPVAFWCNPISGHNTLYWYLQNLGQGPELLIRYENEEAVDDSQLPKDRFSAERLKGVDSTLKIQPAELGDSAVYLCASSPRPGFGNEQFFGPGTRLTVL.

The chain links TRBV5-1 to TRBJ2-3; D is unresolved. The germline gives CDR1 SGHRS, CDR2 YFSETQ. The V end lost 0 bases, the J end lost 2 bases, and 10 bases lay between the germline ends. The CDR3 is made up of 15 amino acids. The chain's CDR3 is CASSLVGLNTDTQYF. The CDR3 DNA reads as TGCGCCAGCAGCTTGGTCGGCTTGAACACAGATACGCAGTATTTT.

This clone showed up just a few times. The chain has TRBV19 and TRBJ2-2; no reliable D call. V lost 9 bases and J lost 2, with 19 bases in between. This CDR3 is built from 16 residues. Germline loops: CDR1 LNHDA, CDR2 SQIVND (reference sequence). Written as DNA, the CDR3 is TGTGCCAGACGGCCTGGGTCGATTCCCAACACCGGGGAGCTGTTTTTT. It is translated as CARRPGSIPNTGELFF.